A selection of T cell receptor beta chains follows, all from one sample in a study of blood T cell repertoires in COVID-19. Produced via immunoSEQ multiplex PCR; TCRdb's table is partial and in-frame only. The data hold tens of thousands of clones, with approximately 80% observed a single time. Sequencing was performed on peripheral blood. All receptors come from a man over 45 with active or convalescent COVID-19. The CDR3 runs from the conserved cysteine through the conserved F or W. The D gene is left open where the match is weak. Clone size is shown for a subset of rows, as once, few, many or a class of expanded clone.

v_call	d_call	clone_size	j_call	cdr3_nt	cdr3_aa
TRBV19	-	-	TRBJ1-5	TGTGCCAGTAGTATTGGGGGGGGACAGCCCCAGCATTTT	CASSIGGGQPQHF
TRBV19	-	-	TRBJ2-5	TGTGCCAGTAGTCCCCGACCGGGGACCCAGTACTTC	CASSPRPGTQYF
TRBV9	-	-	TRBJ1-6	TGTGCCAGCAGCGCCGAGACAGGCGTTTCCTATAATTCACCCCTCCACTTT	CASSAETGVSYNSPLHF
TRBV12-3/TRBV12-4	-	-	TRBJ2-3	TGTGCCAGCGCGCGGGCAGATACGCAGTATTTT	CASARADTQYF
TRBV6-5	TRBD1	-	TRBJ1-2	TGTGCCAGCACCAGGACAGGGGGGCAGTATGGCTACACCTTC	CASTRTGGQYGYTF
TRBV4-2	TRBD1	-	TRBJ2-7	TGTGCCAGCAGCCAATATGACAGGGCGTACGAGCAGTACTTC	CASSQYDRAYEQYF
TRBV10-3	TRBD1	few	TRBJ1-1	TGTGCCATCAGCAACCGGGACAGGGGTTCCCCCCGGTTGAACACTGAAGCTTTCTTT	CAISNRDRGSPRLNTEAFF
TRBV4-1	TRBD1	-	TRBJ1-3	TGCGCCAGCAGCCAAGACGGACAGGCCGGAAACACCATATATTTT	CASSQDGQAGNTIYF
TRBV4-1	TRBD1	-	TRBJ1-1	TGCGCCAGCAGCCATGTCGACAGGGACACTGAAGCTTTCTTT	CASSHVDRDTEAFF
TRBV18	TRBD2	-	TRBJ2-2	TGTGCCAGCTCACCTGTAGCGGGGGTGAACACCGGGGAGCTGTTTTTT	CASSPVAGVNTGELFF
TRBV11-2	-	-	TRBJ2-3	TGTGCCAGCAGCTTAGGCCCTAGTCCGGCAGATACGCAGTATTTT	CASSLGPSPADTQYF
TRBV25-1	TRBD2	-	TRBJ2-2	TGTGCCAGCAGTGCGAGTAGCGGGTACACCGGGGAGCTGTTTTTT	CASSASSGYTGELFF
TRBV19	-	once	TRBJ2-2	TGTGCCAGTAGTCAGGCTACCCCGAACACCGGGGAGCTGTTTTTT	CASSQATPNTGELFF
TRBV4-2	TRBD1	-	TRBJ2-7	TGTGCCAGCAGCCAAGATCTGCAGGGGGCGCATGACGAGCAGTACTTC	CASSQDLQGAHDEQYF
TRBV5-1	TRBD1	-	TRBJ2-5	TGCGCCAGCAGCTTTGACAGGGCCAAAGAGACCCAGTACTTC	CASSFDRAKETQYF
TRBV30	-	-	TRBJ1-5	TGTGCCTGGAGCAATTCCGGGTATCAGCCCCAGCATTTT	CAWSNSGYQPQHF
TRBV5-4	-	-	TRBJ2-2	TGTGCCAGCAGCTTGGCGGGCACCGGGGAGCTGTTTTTT	CASSLAGTGELFF
TRBV5-1	-	large	TRBJ2-5	TGCGCCAGCAGCACCGACTCGACAGGCCCCCAAGAGACCCAGTACTTC	CASSTDSTGPQETQYF
TRBV4-1	-	-	TRBJ1-2	TGCGCCAGCAGCCAAGAGCACGGGACTCGACTGTATGGCTACACCTTC	CASSQEHGTRLYGYTF
TRBV7-9	-	-	TRBJ1-1	TGTGCCAGCAGCCAGACAGATATTGAAGCTTTCTTT	CASSQTDIEAFF
TRBV11-2	-	-	TRBJ1-1	TGTGCCAGCAGCGCCAGGGGTGACACTGAAGCTTTCTTT	CASSARGDTEAFF
TRBV27	TRBD1	-	TRBJ1-1	TGTGCCAGCAGTCAAATTACAGGGGACACTGAAGCTTTCTTT	CASSQITGDTEAFF
TRBV7-2	-	-	TRBJ2-2	TGTGCCAGCAGCACTTATCCGCAGGGTGGCTTGGGCACCGGGGAGCTGTTTTTT	CASSTYPQGGLGTGELFF
TRBV20-1	-	-	TRBJ2-3	TGCAGTGCTAGTCCGTCTCGCACAGATACGCAGTATTTT	CSASPSRTDTQYF
TRBV14	TRBD1	-	TRBJ1-1	TGTGCCAGCAGCCCTATGACAGGGGTGGGCACTGAAGCTTTCTTT	CASSPMTGVGTEAFF
TRBV19	TRBD1	once	TRBJ2-3	TGTGCCAGTAGTATACGGGGACAGGGTAGGGGCACAGATACGCAGTATTTT	CASSIRGQGRGTDTQYF
TRBV5-5	TRBD1	-	TRBJ2-2	TGTGCCAGCAGCTTGGTGCCCCTCGGGACAGGGAACACCGGGGAGCTGTTTTTT	CASSLVPLGTGNTGELFF
TRBV12-5	-	few	TRBJ1-1	TGTGCTAGTGGTTCCGGCAGGGATACCGAAGAAGCTTTCTTT	CASGSGRDTEEAFF
TRBV5-1	-	-	TRBJ1-1	TGCGCCAGCAGCGTTACAGGGCCCGCTGAAGCTTTCTTT	CASSVTGPAEAFF
TRBV7-9	TRBD1	-	TRBJ2-3	TGTGCCAGCAGCTTGGACAGGGGGGAAGATACGCAGTATTTT	CASSLDRGEDTQYF
TRBV10-2	-	-	TRBJ2-5	TGCGCCAGCACCCCGGGGGAGACCCAGTACTTC	CASTPGETQYF
TRBV5-1	-	-	TRBJ1-1	TGCGCCAGCAGCTCAGGGGTTTTGGACACTGAAGCTTTCTTT	CASSSGVLDTEAFF
TRBV15	TRBD2	few	TRBJ2-1	TGTGCCACCAGCAGAGATTTGGGCGGGGGGGACACCTACAATGAGCAGTTCTTC	CATSRDLGGGDTYNEQFF
TRBV9	TRBD1	-	TRBJ1-1	TGTGCCAGCAGCGCGACCAACGCAGGGGGCACTGAAGCTTTCTTT	CASSATNAGGTEAFF
TRBV6-6	-	-	TRBJ1-2	TGTGCCAGCAGTTACTCGTCCTCCGGTTCTCTGGGCTACACCTTC	CASSYSSSGSLGYTF
TRBV5-6	-	few	TRBJ1-3	TGTGCCAGCAGCCCCCGGGGTCTGCTCTCTGGAAACACCATATATTTT	CASSPRGLLSGNTIYF
TRBV5-1	TRBD2	-	TRBJ2-1	TGCGCCAGCAGCTTAACCTCGGCTAGCGGGGCCTACAATGAGCAGTTCTTC	CASSLTSASGAYNEQFF
TRBV13	-	-	TRBJ1-3	TGTGCCACACTCCCCGAGGCCCCTGGAAACACCATATATTTT	CATLPEAPGNTIYF
TRBV7-9	TRBD2	-	TRBJ2-3	TGTGCCAGCAGCCATCCCCAGCGGGGGCGCAGCACAGATACGCAGTATTTT	CASSHPQRGRSTDTQYF
TRBV24-1	-	-	TRBJ2-2	TGTGCCACCTCAGACACCACCGGGGAGCTGTTTTTT	CATSDTTGELFF
TRBV6-2/TRBV6-3	TRBD2	few	TRBJ2-1	TGTGCCAGCAGTTACTTTGCTAGCGGGGGATACAATGAGCAGTTCTTC	CASSYFASGGYNEQFF
TRBV5-6	-	-	TRBJ2-3	TGTGCCAGCAGCGAAACGGGGGGCCCCTCTGGGCATACGCAGTATTTT	CASSETGGPSGHTQYF
TRBV30	TRBD1	-	TRBJ1-6	TGTGCCTGGAGTGGGGACAGGCTCCCCTATAATTCACCCCTCCACTTT	CAWSGDRLPYNSPLHF
TRBV3-1/TRBV3-2	-	-	TRBJ1-2	TGTGCCAGCAGCCAAGGTTCTGGAGGGAACGGCTACACCTTC	CASSQGSGGNGYTF
TRBV15	-	-	TRBJ1-6	TGTGCCACCAGCAGCGACAGGAGCTCCTATAATTCACCCCTCCACTTT	CATSSDRSSYNSPLHF
TRBV11-2	-	once	TRBJ1-2	TGTGCCAGCAGCCCCAGGATTGCAGACGGCTACACCTTC	CASSPRIADGYTF
TRBV6-4	-	-	TRBJ1-1	TGTGCCAGCAGTGACTCGACTACCGCGGGGACTGAAGCTTTCTTT	CASSDSTTAGTEAFF
TRBV5-1	-	-	TRBJ2-1	TGCGCCAGCAGCTTGGGGGGGCGGACTGTATCCTACAATGAGCAGTTCTTC	CASSLGGRTVSYNEQFF
TRBV7-6	-	-	TRBJ2-5	TGTGCCAGCAGCTCATCAATCACGGAGGAGACCCAGTACTTC	CASSSSITEETQYF